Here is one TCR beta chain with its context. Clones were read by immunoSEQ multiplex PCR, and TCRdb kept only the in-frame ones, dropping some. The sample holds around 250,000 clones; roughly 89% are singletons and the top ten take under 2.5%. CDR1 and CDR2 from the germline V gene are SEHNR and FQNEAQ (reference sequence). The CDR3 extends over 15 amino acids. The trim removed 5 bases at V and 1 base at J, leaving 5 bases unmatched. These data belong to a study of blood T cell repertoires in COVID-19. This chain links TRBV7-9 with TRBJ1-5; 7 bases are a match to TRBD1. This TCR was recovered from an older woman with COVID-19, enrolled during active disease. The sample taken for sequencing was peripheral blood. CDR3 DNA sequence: TGTGCCAGCAGCACGACGACAGGGAGCAATCAGCCCCAGCATTTT. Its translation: CASSTTTGSNQPQHF.